The next 11 T cell receptor beta chains were all read from a single sample in a study of T cell therapy after organ transplantation. Clones were read by immunoSEQ multiplex PCR, and TCRdb kept only the in-frame ones, dropping some. The table shows approximately 52,000 clones, with about 94% occurring only once. Their cognate antigens are unknown. The sample was CD8+ T cells from blood, taken before autologous CMV-specific T cell therapy. The source is a human patient who had received a solid organ transplant and had CMV disease.

This sequence joins TRBV4-3 and TRBJ1-1; TRBD1 matches at 7 bases. Per the germline V gene, CDR1 is LGHNA and CDR2 is YSLEER. V was clipped by 4 bases and J by 1 base; unmatched bases: 3. The CDR3 has 14 amino acids. CDR3 bases: TGCGCCAGCAGCCCAGGGGGGTCGAACACTGAAGCTTTCTTT. Amino acids: CASSPGGSNTEAFF.

V gene TRBV6-5 combines with J gene TRBJ2-7; weak D call: TRBD1 (7 bases). The CDR3 is made up of 14 amino acids. CDR1 is MNHEY and CDR2 is SVGAGI in the germline V gene. Trimming took off 1 base at V and 3 bases at J, with 10 bases between the two ends. This CDR3 is CASSYFQGGYEQYF. CDR3 DNA: TGTGCCAGCAGTTACTTTCAGGGGGGCTACGAGCAGTACTTC.

V and J are TRBV5-5 and TRBJ1-2; D may be TRBD1 (6 bases). The germline V gene has CDR1 SGHKS and CDR2 YYEKEE (reference sequence). The CDR3 is 17 residues long. The V and J ends lost 1 base and 1 base respectively, with 17 bases between them. In DNA form, the CDR3 reads TGTGCCAGCAGCTTGCACCCCGTGGGGGCGGGTAACTATGGCTACACCTTC. Encoded protein: CASSLHPVGAGNYGYTF.

This clone occurred once. The rearrangement uses TRBV5-4 and TRBJ1-2; D is unclear. The germline gives CDR1 SGHNT, CDR2 YYREEE (reference sequence). This CDR3 spans 15 amino acids. With 0 bases removed from V and 5 bases from J, the gap between germline ends came to 14 bases. For the CDR3, the DNA is TGTGCCAGCAGCTTGGGGACGGACGCGTCTTATGGCTACACCTTC. Protein: CASSLGTDASYGYTF.

The gene calls are TRBV7-9 and TRBJ2-7, with D possibly matching TRBD2 (7 bases). The CDR3 is 15 amino acids. CDR1 is SEHNR and CDR2 is FQNEAQ in the germline V gene (reference sequence). Trimming left V 5 bases short and J 2 bases short, with 16 bases between. In DNA, the CDR3 is TGTGCCAGCAGCCCAGGGGCTAGCGGTACCTACGAGCAGTACTTC. Translated, it gives CASSPGASGTYEQYF.

This clone was seen once. This sequence joins TRBV7-9 and TRBJ1-3; 7 bases are a match to TRBD1. This CDR3 comprises 15 residues. Looked up from germline, CDR1 is SEHNR and CDR2 is FQNEAQ (reference sequence). V dropped 5 bases and J dropped 0; count of bases not matched to a gene: 4. The DNA for the CDR3 is TGTGCCAGCAGCCGACAGGGTCACTCTGGAAACACCATATATTTT. This codes for CASSRQGHSGNTIYF.

The V gene is TRBV27, the J gene TRBJ2-7; the match to TRBD2 covers 12 bases. The CDR3 spans 16 residues. Germline V CDR1 and CDR2: MNHEY, SMNVEV (reference sequence). With V trimmed by 5 bases and J by 0 bases, 5 bases remained unmatched. The CDR3 DNA is TGTGCCAGCAGTCAAATACTAGCGGGGGGCTCCTACGAGCAGTACTTC. This translates into CASSQILAGGSYEQYF.

This chain uses TRBV7-7 with TRBJ2-2; the match to TRBD1 covers 10 bases. The V segment lost 3 bases and the J segment 7 bases; nucleotides outside the gene matches: 5. Per germline, CDR1 SSHAT and CDR2 FNYEAQ (reference sequence). This CDR3 comprises 15 residues. CDR3 in amino acids: CASSFGTGVGGELFF. Written as DNA, the CDR3 is TGTGCCAGCAGCTTCGGGACAGGGGTTGGCGGGGAGCTGTTTTTT.

The chain employs TRBV29-1 and TRBJ2-1; weak D call: TRBD1 (6 bases). Trimming shortened V by 7 bases and J by 4 bases, and 17 bases separated the two germline ends. The CDR3 is 14 residues long. Germline CDR1 is SQVTM and CDR2 is ANQGSEA. CDR3 nucleotides: TGCAGCGCAGAACGGGACACCACTTACAATGAGCAGTTCTTC. It is translated as CSAERDTTYNEQFF.

The chain carries TRBV6-6 and TRBJ1-1; weak D call: TRBD1 (5 bases). From germline, CDR1 is MNHNY and CDR2 SVGAGI (reference sequence). The CDR3 consists of 14 residues. V gave up 3 bases and J gave up 6 bases, with 14 bases separating them. CDR3 amino acids: CASSYGTAWAEAFF. The CDR3, as DNA: TGTGCCAGCAGTTATGGGACTGCGTGGGCTGAAGCTTTCTTT.

V is TRBV6-5 and J is TRBJ1-1; 7 nucleotides line up with TRBD1. The CDR3 consists of 14 residues. Germline values: CDR1 MNHEY, CDR2 SVGAGI. V lost 8 bases, J lost 1 base, and 7 bases stayed unmatched. Here the CDR3 DNA reads TGTGCCAGCCTAGAGACAGGGTGGAACACTGAAGCTTTCTTT. Its protein is CASLETGWNTEAFF.